This T cell receptor (beta chain) was identified during a study of CD8 T cells in Susac syndrome. The authors carried out high-throughput sequencing of TCR beta. They applied it to CD8+ and CD4+ T cells obtained from blood. Study-wide results and limits: An acknowledgment was made by the study that its TCR sequencing and HLA analysis involved relatively few individuals.

On this clonotype itself: Its antigen is still unknown.

When the RNA was reverse transcribed, random hexamers were used with an input of 0.5 to 1 ug. With immunoSEQ multiplex PCR, TCR beta CDR3 was amplified across 54 Vbeta and 13 Jbeta. One entry per CDR3 protein, called by TCRdb with MiXCR from the immunoSEQ multiplex PCR reads. In the table there are 300,000 or so distinct CDR3 sequences, about 90% of which are singletons. The CDR3 is 12 amino acids. Germline lookup yields CDR1 KGHDR and CDR2 SFDVKD. Trimming stripped 5 bases from V and 11 bases from J, with 12 bases between. This chain connects TRBV24-1 to TRBJ2-1, with TRBD1 as a possible D gene (6 bases). The sequencing input was CD4+ T cells from PBMCs. The TCR was taken from a human donor with multiple sclerosis. The CDR3 protein is CATSAPGQKQFF. As DNA, the CDR3 is TGTGCCACCAGTGCTCCCGGACAGAAGCAGTTCTTC.